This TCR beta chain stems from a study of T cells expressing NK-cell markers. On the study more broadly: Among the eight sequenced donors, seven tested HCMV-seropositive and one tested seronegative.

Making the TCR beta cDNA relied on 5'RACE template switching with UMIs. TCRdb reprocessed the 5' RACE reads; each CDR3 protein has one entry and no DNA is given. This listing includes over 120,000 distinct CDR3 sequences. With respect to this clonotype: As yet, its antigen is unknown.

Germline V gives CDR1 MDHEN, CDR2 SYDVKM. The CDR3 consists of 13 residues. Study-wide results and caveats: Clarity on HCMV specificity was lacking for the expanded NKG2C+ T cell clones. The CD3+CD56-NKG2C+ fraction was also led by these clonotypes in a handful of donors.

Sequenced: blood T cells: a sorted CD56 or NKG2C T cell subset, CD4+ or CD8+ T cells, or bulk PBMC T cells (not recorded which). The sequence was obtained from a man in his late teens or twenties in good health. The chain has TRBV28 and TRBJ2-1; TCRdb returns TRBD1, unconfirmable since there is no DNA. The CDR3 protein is CASSPGVPIEQFF.